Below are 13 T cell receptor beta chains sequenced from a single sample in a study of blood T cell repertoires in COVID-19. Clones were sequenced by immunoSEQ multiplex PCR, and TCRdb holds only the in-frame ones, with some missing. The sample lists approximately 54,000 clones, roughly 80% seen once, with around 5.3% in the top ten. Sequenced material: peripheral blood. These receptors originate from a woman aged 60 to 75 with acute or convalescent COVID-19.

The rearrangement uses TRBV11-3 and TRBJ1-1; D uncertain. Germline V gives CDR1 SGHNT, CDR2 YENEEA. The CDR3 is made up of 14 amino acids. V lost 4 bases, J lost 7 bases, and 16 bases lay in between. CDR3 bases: TGTGCCAGCAGCTCCCGGCAGGAAGGAGGTGAAGCTTTCTTT. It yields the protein CASSSRQEGGEAFF.

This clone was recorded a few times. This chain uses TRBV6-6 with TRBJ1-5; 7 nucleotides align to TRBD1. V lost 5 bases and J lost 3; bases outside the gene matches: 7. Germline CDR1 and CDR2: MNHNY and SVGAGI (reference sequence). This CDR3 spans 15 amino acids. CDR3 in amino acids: CASSAPGQFNQPQHF. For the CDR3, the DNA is TGTGCCAGCAGTGCGCCGGGACAGTTCAATCAGCCCCAGCATTTT.

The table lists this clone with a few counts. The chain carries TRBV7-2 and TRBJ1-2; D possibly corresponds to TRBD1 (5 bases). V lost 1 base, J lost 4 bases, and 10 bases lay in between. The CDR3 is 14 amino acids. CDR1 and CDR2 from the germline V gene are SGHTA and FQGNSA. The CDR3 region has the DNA TGTGCCAGCAGCTTAGAAGACAGCTTCTATGGCTACACCTTC. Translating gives CASSLEDSFYGYTF.

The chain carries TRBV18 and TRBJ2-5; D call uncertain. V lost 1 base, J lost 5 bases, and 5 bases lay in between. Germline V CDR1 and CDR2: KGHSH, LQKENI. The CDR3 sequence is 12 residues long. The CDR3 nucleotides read TGTGCCAGCTCACCACTCGGGGAGACCCAGTACTTC. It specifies CASSPLGETQYF.

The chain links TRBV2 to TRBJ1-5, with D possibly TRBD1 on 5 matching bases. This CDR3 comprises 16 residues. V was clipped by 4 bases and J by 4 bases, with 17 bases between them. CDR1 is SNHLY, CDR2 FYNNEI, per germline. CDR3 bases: TGTGCCAGCAGTGCCCCTGGCGGGGCTGGGAATCAGCCCCAGCATTTT. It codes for CASSAPGGAGNQPQHF.

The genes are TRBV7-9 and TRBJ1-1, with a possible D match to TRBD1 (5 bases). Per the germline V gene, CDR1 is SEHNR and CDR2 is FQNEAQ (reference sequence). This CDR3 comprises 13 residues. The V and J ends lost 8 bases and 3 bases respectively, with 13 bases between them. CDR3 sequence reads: CASSIQEYTEAFF. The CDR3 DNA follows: TGTGCCAGCTCAATACAGGAGTACACTGAAGCTTTCTTT.

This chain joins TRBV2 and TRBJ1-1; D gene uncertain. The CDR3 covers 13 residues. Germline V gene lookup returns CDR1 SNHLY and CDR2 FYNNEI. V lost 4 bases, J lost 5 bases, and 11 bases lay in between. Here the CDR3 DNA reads TGTGCCAGCAGTGTTTCTGGGAGGACTGAAGCTTTCTTT. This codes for CASSVSGRTEAFF. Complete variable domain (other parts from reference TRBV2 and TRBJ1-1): EPEVTQTPSHQVTQMGQEVILRCVPISNHLYFYWYRQILGQKVEFLVSFYNNEISEKSEIFDDQFSVERPDGSNFTLKIRSTKLEDSAMYFCASSVSGRTEAFFGQGTRLTVV.

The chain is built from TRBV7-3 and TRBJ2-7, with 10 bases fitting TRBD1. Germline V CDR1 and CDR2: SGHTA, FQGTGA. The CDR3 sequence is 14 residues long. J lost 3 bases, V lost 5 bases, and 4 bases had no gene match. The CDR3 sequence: CASSKDRGGYEQYF. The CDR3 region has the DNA TGTGCCAGCAGCAAGGACAGGGGGGGCTACGAGCAGTACTTC. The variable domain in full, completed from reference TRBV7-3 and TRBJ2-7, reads GAGVSQTPSNKVTEKGKYVELRCDPISGHTALYWYRQSLGQGPEFLIYFQGTGAADDSGLPNDRFFAVRPEGSVSTLKIQRTERGDSAVYLCASSKDRGGYEQYFGPGTRLTVT.

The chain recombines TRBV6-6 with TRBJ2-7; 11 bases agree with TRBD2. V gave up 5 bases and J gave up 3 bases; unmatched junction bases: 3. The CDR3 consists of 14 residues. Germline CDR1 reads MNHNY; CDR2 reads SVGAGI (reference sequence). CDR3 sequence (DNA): TGTGCCAGCAGTCTAGCGGGAGGCAACTACGAGCAGTACTTC. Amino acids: CASSLAGGNYEQYF.

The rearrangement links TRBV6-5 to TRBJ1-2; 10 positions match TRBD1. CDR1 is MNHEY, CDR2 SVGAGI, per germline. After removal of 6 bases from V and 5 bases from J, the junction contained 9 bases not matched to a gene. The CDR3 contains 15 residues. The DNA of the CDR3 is TGTGCCAGCAGACACGGACAGGGGGGAGGGTATGGCTACACCTTC. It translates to CASRHGQGGGYGYTF.

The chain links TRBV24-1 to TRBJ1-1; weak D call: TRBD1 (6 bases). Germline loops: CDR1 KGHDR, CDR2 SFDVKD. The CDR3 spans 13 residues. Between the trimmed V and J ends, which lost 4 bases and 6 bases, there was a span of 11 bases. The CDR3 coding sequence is TGTGCCACCAGTGACCCAGGGGCCCCTGAAGCTTTCTTT. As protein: CATSDPGAPEAFF.

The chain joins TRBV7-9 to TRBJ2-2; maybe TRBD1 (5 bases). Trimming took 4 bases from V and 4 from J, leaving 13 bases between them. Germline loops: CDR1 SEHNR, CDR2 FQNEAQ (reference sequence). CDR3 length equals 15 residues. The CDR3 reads CASSSRDSITGELFF. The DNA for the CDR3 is TGTGCCAGCAGCTCAAGAGACAGTATCACCGGGGAGCTGTTTTTT.

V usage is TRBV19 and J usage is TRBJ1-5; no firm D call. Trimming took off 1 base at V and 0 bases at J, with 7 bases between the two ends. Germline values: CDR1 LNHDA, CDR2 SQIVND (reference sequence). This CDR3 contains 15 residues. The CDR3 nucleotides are TGTGCCAGTAGTATAGTTGGAGATAGCAATCAGCCCCAGCATTTT. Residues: CASSIVGDSNQPQHF.